What follows describes a single T cell receptor (beta chain). The data stem from a study of blood T cell repertoires in COVID-19. Overall study context: Italy, Spain and the United States were the sources of the convalescent and acute COVID-19 samples. Nucleic acid was either cDNA or gDNA, and it came from T cells, B-cell-depleted T cells, or PBMCs.

Per the germline V gene, CDR1 is SQVTM and CDR2 is ANQGSEA. This CDR3 comprises 14 residues. V lost 3 bases, J lost 8 bases, and 16 bases lay in between. The method was immunoSEQ multiplex PCR; TCRdb's version includes in-frame clones alone and lacks a portion of them. The sample holds around 150,000 clones, approximately 80% seen once. The sequencing sample was made of PBMCs or T cells enriched from blood (not recorded which). V is TRBV29-1 and J is TRBJ1-4; TRBD1 might be the D (6 bases). The sequence came from a woman in her sixties who had recovered from COVID-19. In DNA form, the CDR3 reads TGCAGCGTTGAGTTGGGGGGGCCTTCGGAAAAACTGTTTTTT. This sequence encodes CSVELGGPSEKLFF. The full variable domain, completed using reference TRBV29-1 and TRBJ1-4, is SAVISQKPSRDICQRGTSLTIQCQVDSQVTMMFWYRQQPGQSLTLIATANQGSEATYESGFVIDKFPISRPNLTFSTLTVSNMSPEDSSIYLCSVELGGPSEKLFFGSGTQLSVL.